This T cell receptor (beta chain) stems from a study of blood T cells in healthy people across ages. In regard to this clonotype: A much larger clone is a single base away; this may be a read error.

Through a sample-barcoded 5' primer and a J-beta primer mix, a second PCR was run for about 7 to 12 cycles. A single record per CDR3 protein comes from TCRdb applying MiXCR to the 5' RACE reads. The data contain 1.5 million to 2 million distinct CDR3 sequences, 28% of them singletons. The CDR3 has 14 amino acids. The V and J genes are TRBV12-3 or TRBV12-4 and TRBJ1-2; D uncertain. The specimen sequenced was blood. The clonotype comes from a woman younger than 45 in good health. CDR3 region: CAGSLSSNFYGYTF. CDR3 bases: TGTGCCGGCAGTTTAAGTTCCAACTTCTATGGCTACACCTTC.